One TCR beta chain is described in this entry. This entry belongs to a study of blood T cell repertoires in COVID-19. The wider study: The United States, Italy and Spain were the sources of the acute and convalescent COVID-19 samples. The cDNA or gDNA used as material had been derived from T cells, B-cell-depleted T cells, or PBMCs.

V was pared by 3 bases and J by 4 bases, with 15 bases between. The CDR3 sequence is 15 residues long. CDR1 is MNHNS, CDR2 SASEGT, per germline. Methods used by the authors: The authors estimated nucleated cell counts from reference gene primer amplification. The repertoire was sequenced with immunoSEQ multiplex PCR; TCRdb's copy has only in-frame clones and lacks some. V and J calls and clone size are those listed in that table; D and trimming were worked out from the DNA. The sample shows 65,000 to 75,000 clones, about nine tenths of them seen only once. Sequencing was carried out using peripheral blood. The J gene is TRBJ1-1, the V gene TRBV6-1, with D unclear. This clonotype originated in a man aged 45-65 years with acute or convalescent COVID-19. The DNA for the CDR3 is TGTGCCAGCAGTGAGGAGGGAAGGGCCGGCACTGAAGCTTTCTTT. Translated: CASSEEGRAGTEAFF.